The 10 T cell receptor beta chains presented below share a single source sample, sequenced in a study of blood T cell repertoires in COVID-19. Clones were read by immunoSEQ multiplex PCR, and TCRdb kept only the in-frame ones, dropping some. The table has 300,000 to 400,000 clones, more than 75% seen once. Material: PBMCs or T cells enriched from blood (not recorded which). All receptors derive from a woman under 40 with acute COVID-19.

This clone was seen only a few times. The V call is TRBV3-1 (or the pseudogene TRBV3-2), the J call TRBJ1-1; 7 nucleotides align to TRBD1. CDR1 is LGHDT and CDR2 is YNNKEL in the germline V gene (reference sequence). V lost 1 base and J lost 10; bases outside the gene matches: 9. The CDR3 is made up of 14 amino acids. The CDR3 DNA reads as TGTGCCAGCAGCCAAGGTGGAGGGGGCTCGGGAGCTTTCTTT. This gives the protein CASSQGGGGSGAFF.

The sample holds a few counts of this clone. This chain links TRBV19 with TRBJ1-4; D possibly corresponds to TRBD1 (5 bases). This CDR3 comprises 14 residues. The germline CDR1 and CDR2 sequences are LNHDA and SQIVND (reference sequence). The V end was cut by 3 bases, the J end by 8 bases, with 13 bases between. In DNA form, the CDR3 reads TGTGCCAGTAGTATCCTCAGGGAAGGAGAAAAACTGTTTTTT. This encodes CASSILREGEKLFF.

This clone was counted once. The V and J genes are TRBV5-1 and TRBJ2-1; no firm D call. There are 11 residues in the CDR3. Germline CDR1 SGHRS, CDR2 YFSETQ. The V and J ends lost 3 bases and 10 bases respectively, with 8 bases between them. The CDR3, as DNA: TGCGCCAGCAGCTCGACTGGAGAGCAGTTCTTC. The encoded protein is CASSSTGEQFF.

The chain carries TRBV24-1 and TRBJ1-2; the match to TRBD1 covers 7 bases. V shed 4 bases, J shed 4 bases, and the junction held 8 bases outside the gene matches. This CDR3 comprises 15 residues. Per the germline V gene, CDR1 is KGHDR and CDR2 is SFDVKD. CDR3 protein: CATSEGRGQTYGYTF. The CDR3 DNA follows: TGTGCCACCAGTGAGGGCCGGGGACAGACCTATGGCTACACCTTC.

This clone appeared once. V usage is TRBV5-1 and J usage is TRBJ1-1, with a tentative D call TRBD1 (5 bases). This CDR3 region has 17 residues. Germline CDR1 is SGHRS and CDR2 is YFSETQ. Trimming removed 4 bases at V and 1 base at J, with 20 bases between. The CDR3 loop reads CASSPTTAPRRNTEAFF. The CDR3 DNA follows: TGCGCCAGCAGCCCGACGACAGCTCCGCGAAGGAACACTGAAGCTTTCTTT.

The chain joins TRBV9 to TRBJ2-1, with 10 bases fitting TRBD2. V lost 3 bases, J lost 6 bases, and 9 bases stayed unmatched. The length of the CDR3 is 16 residues. CDR1 is SGDLS, CDR2 YYNGEE, per germline. This CDR3 is CASSERSGGASNEQFF. In nucleotides, the CDR3 is TGTGCCAGCAGCGAGCGAAGCGGGGGGGCCTCCAATGAGCAGTTCTTC.

The chain joins TRBV30 to TRBJ1-2; 8 bases agree with TRBD1. Germline loops: CDR1 GTSNPN, CDR2 SVGIG (reference sequence). The CDR3 extends over 13 amino acids. With V trimmed by 3 bases and J by 8 bases, 8 bases remained unmatched. CDR3 coding DNA: TGTGCCTGGAGCTCCGACAGGGGAGCCGGCTACACCTTC. Translated: CAWSSDRGAGYTF.

J is TRBJ2-5 and V is TRBV28, with TRBD2 matching over 11 bases. V lost 7 bases and J lost 1; bases outside the gene matches: 5. Germline assignment: CDR1 MDHEN and CDR2 SYDVKM. This CDR3 is 15 amino acids long. The CDR3 region is CASNLAGGIQETQYF. CDR3 DNA: TGTGCCAGCAACCTAGCGGGAGGAATCCAAGAGACCCAGTACTTC.

This chain uses TRBV14 with TRBJ2-3; 9 nucleotides align to TRBD2. Germline-derived CDR1 and CDR2 are SGHDN and FVKESK. The CDR3 has 20 amino acids. With V trimmed by 1 base and J by 0 bases, 14 bases remained unmatched. Written as DNA, the CDR3 is TGTGCCAGCAGCCAAGGTGTGATGCGGGGGGGCCATAGCAGCACAGATACGCAGTATTTT. Residues: CASSQGVMRGGHSSTDTQYF.

The genes are TRBV4-2 and TRBJ1-4, with D unclear. The V and J ends lost 1 base and 3 bases respectively, with 12 bases between them. The CDR3 has 16 residues. Germline V gives CDR1 LGHNA, CDR2 YNFKEQ. The CDR3 region has the DNA TGTGCCAGCAGCCAAGGGGTTGACTCTGCTAATGAAAAACTGTTTTTT. The encoded protein is CASSQGVDSANEKLFF.